This T cell receptor (beta chain) appears in the sequencing data of a study of blood T cell repertoires in COVID-19. On the study more broadly: Spain, Italy and the United States supplied samples that represented acute and convalescent COVID-19. Sources were T cells, B-cell-depleted T cells, or PBMCs; the material itself was cDNA or gDNA.

In the authors' workflow: Amplification from reference gene primers served as the basis for estimated nucleated cell counts. This table comes from immunoSEQ multiplex PCR, and its TCRdb copy is limited to in-frame clones, with some not included. V, J and clone size are taken as reported in that table, and D and trimming were inferred from the DNA itself. This sample has 250,000 or so clones, with around nine tenths found just once. The receptor was derived from a woman in her 70s with active or convalescent COVID-19. Sequencing was performed on peripheral blood.

CDR3 sequence (DNA): TGTGCCAGTAGTAACCAAAGGGGGACCCAGTACTTC. Amino acids: CASSNQRGTQYF. This rearrangement joins TRBV19 to TRBJ2-5; D is possibly TRBD1 (5 bases). This CDR3 has 12 amino acids. V shed 4 bases and J shed 7 bases, with 10 bases lying between them. Germline assignment: CDR1 LNHDA and CDR2 SQIVND (reference sequence).